This is a list of T cell receptor beta chains from one sample in a study of shared clonotypes between healthy human individuals. The assay was immunoSEQ multiplex PCR, and TCRdb's table has in-frame clones only and misses some. The sample lists around 500,000 clones, roughly 77% occurring once. Sequences were obtained from PBMCs. All receptors derive from a woman aged 40 to 55 in good health. Some clones in this sample may be carry-over from other donors' samples. Both conserved end residues are part of each CDR3. Fields, in order: D gene, clone size, V gene, J gene, CDR3 protein, CDR3 DNA. D genes are given only for firm matches. Rows give clone size only sometimes, using once, few, many, or a class for an expanded clone.

TRBD2	.	TRBV29-1	TRBJ2-7	CSVEGLAANYEQYF	TGCAGCGTTGAGGGTCTAGCGGCAAACTACGAGCAGTACTTC
TRBD2	.	TRBV19	TRBJ2-5	CASSQGTSGRGETQYF	TGTGCCAGTAGTCAGGGGACTAGCGGGAGAGGGGAGACCCAGTACTTC
TRBD2	.	TRBV7-3	TRBJ2-1	CASSLTSGSNNEQFF	TGTGCCAGCAGCTTAACCAGCGGGAGCAACAATGAGCAGTTCTTC
TRBD2	.	TRBV6-5	TRBJ2-7	CASRPSGRAGGEQYF	TGTGCCAGCAGACCAAGCGGGAGGGCCGGAGGAGAGCAGTACTTC
TRBD2	.	TRBV5-4	TRBJ2-1	CASSWASGGANEQFF	TGTGCCAGCAGCTGGGCTAGCGGAGGGGCCAATGAGCAGTTCTTC
.	.	TRBV18	TRBJ1-4	CASSPEEKLFF	TGTGCCAGCTCACCAGAGGAAAAACTGTTTTTT
.	.	TRBV5-1	TRBJ1-1	CASSLVPEGISEAFF	TGCGCCAGCAGCTTGGTCCCGGAGGGAATTAGTGAAGCTTTCTTT
.	.	TRBV10-3	TRBJ1-2	CAITGTAEKDRGYTF	TGTGCCATCACCGGGACGGCCGAAAAAGATAGGGGCTACACCTTC
TRBD1	once	TRBV7-9	TRBJ1-2	CATTGAGYGYTF	TGTGCCACCACAGGGGCTGGCTATGGCTACACCTTC
.	.	TRBV2	TRBJ2-7	CASSELYEQYF	TGTGCCAGCAGTGAGCTGTACGAGCAGTACTTC
.	.	TRBV27	TRBJ2-3	CASSGRAFSTDTQYF	TGTGCCAGCAGTGGTCGGGCCTTTAGCACAGATACGCAGTATTTT
.	.	TRBV5-1	TRBJ2-7	CASSPDGSYEQYF	TGCGCCAGCAGCCCGGACGGATCCTACGAGCAGTACTTC
.	few	TRBV18	TRBJ1-1	CASSQWWTTEAFF	TGTGCCAGCTCACAATGGTGGACAACTGAAGCTTTCTTT
.	few	TRBV30	TRBJ2-7	CAWTPGPEYEQYF	TGTGCCTGGACTCCGGGCCCCGAATACGAGCAGTACTTC
.	.	TRBV19	TRBJ1-1	CASSTPPLSLAEAFF	TGTGCCAGTAGTACCCCCCCGTTAAGCCTAGCTGAAGCTTTCTTT
.	.	TRBV5-4	TRBJ1-5	CASSQEPDQPQHF	TGTGCCAGCAGCCAGGAACCAGATCAGCCCCAGCATTTT
.	.	TRBV6-1	TRBJ1-1	CASSEQGTTEAFF	TGTGCCAGCAGTGAGCAGGGGACCACTGAAGCTTTCTTT
.	.	TRBV28	TRBJ1-2	CASSKQGPYGYTF	TGTGCCAGCAGCAAACAGGGTCCCTATGGCTACACCTTC
.	.	TRBV6-5	TRBJ1-2	CASKQLGYGYTF	TGTGCCAGCAAACAGTTGGGATATGGCTACACCTTC
TRBD2	.	TRBV29-1	TRBJ2-7	CSVYAGGYEQYF	TGCAGCGTCTACGCGGGGGGCTACGAGCAGTACTTC
.	.	TRBV20-1	TRBJ1-2	CSAQGRSGYTF	TGCAGTGCCCAGGGAAGGAGCGGCTACACCTTC
.	.	TRBV5-5	TRBJ1-5	CASSPPRVEPPGQPQHF	TGTGCCAGCAGCCCCCCCAGGGTAGAGCCGCCGGGGCAGCCCCAGCATTTT
.	.	TRBV11-2	TRBJ2-7	CASRGGPYEQYF	TGTGCCAGCAGGGGGGGACCCTACGAGCAGTACTTC
TRBD1	once	TRBV11-2	TRBJ2-1	CASSLQGTGWGSEQFF	TGTGCCAGCAGCTTACAAGGGACAGGTTGGGGGAGTGAGCAGTTCTTC
.	many	TRBV7-3	TRBJ1-2	CASSLRAGPGYTF	TGTGCCAGCAGCTTAAGGGCAGGGCCCGGCTACACCTTC
.	.	TRBV7-8	TRBJ2-7	CASSFWATASYEQYF	TGTGCCAGCAGCTTTTGGGCAACCGCGTCCTACGAGCAGTACTTC
.	.	TRBV6-1	TRBJ1-5	CASSGNQNQPQHF	TGTGCCAGCTCCGGGAATCAGAATCAGCCCCAGCATTTT
.	.	TRBV7-2	TRBJ1-4	CASSLDTSLLQKLFF	TGTGCCAGCAGCTTGGACACCAGTTTATTGCAAAAACTGTTTTTT
.	.	TRBV19	TRBJ2-5	CASSQKETQYF	TGTGCCAGTAGTCAGAAAGAGACCCAGTACTTC
.	few	TRBV2	TRBJ2-5	CASSEEETQYF	TGTGCCAGCAGTGAGGAAGAGACCCAGTACTTC